The 31 T cell receptor beta chains presented below share a single source sample, sequenced in a study of blood T cell repertoires in COVID-19. Assay: immunoSEQ multiplex PCR; the TCRdb copy retains only in-frame clones and omits some. Counted here are about 60,000 clones, approximately 86% occurring once; the ten biggest clones make up about a fifth. Sequencing was carried out using peripheral blood. These receptors were obtained from a woman older than 75 with active COVID-19.

The genes are TRBV3-1 (or the pseudogene TRBV3-2) and TRBJ2-4; D is possibly TRBD1 (5 bases). Trimming pared 4 bases from V and 1 base from J, leaving 11 bases between. The CDR3 is made up of 15 amino acids. Germline CDR1 reads LGHDT; CDR2 reads YNNKEL (reference sequence). The CDR3 sequence is CASSRLDSAKNIQYF. DNA of the CDR3: TGTGCCAGCAGCCGCCTCGACAGTGCCAAAAACATTCAGTACTTC.

A single count supports this clone. This sequence joins TRBV5-5 and TRBJ1-5, with 12 bases lining up with TRBD1. CDR1 and CDR2 (germline): SGHKS, YYEKEE (reference sequence). V shed 3 bases, J shed 2 bases, and the junction held 6 bases outside the gene matches. CDR3 length: 17 residues. CDR3 sequence reads: CASSWGTGGEGNQPQHF. The CDR3 DNA reads TGTGCCAGCAGCTGGGGGACAGGGGGCGAGGGCAATCAGCCCCAGCATTTT.

This clone was counted only a few times. The rearrangement uses TRBV28 and TRBJ2-7; D uncertain. Germline CDR1 is MDHEN and CDR2 is SYDVKM. V was shortened by 6 bases and J by 0 bases, with 12 bases between the two germline ends. The CDR3 is 14 amino acids. CDR3 coding DNA: TGTGCCAGCAGCCATGACACCCACTCCTACGAGCAGTACTTC. Translation gives CASSHDTHSYEQYF. Based on the CDR3 plus reference TRBV28 and TRBJ2-7, the full variable domain is DVKVTQSSRYLVKRTGEKVFLECVQDMDHENMFWYRQDPGLGLRLIYFSYDVKMKEKGDIPEGYSVSREKKERFSLILESASTNQTSMYLCASSHDTHSYEQYFGPGTRLTVT.

The rearrangement joins TRBV18 to TRBJ1-2; 10 bases map to TRBD1. The CDR3 has 16 amino acids. V dropped 3 bases and J dropped 8; count of bases not matched to a gene: 12. Germline lookup yields CDR1 KGHSH and CDR2 LQKENI. DNA for the CDR3: TGTGCCAGCTCACCCTACGCGGGACAGGGGTTGGTAGGCTACACCTTC. It is translated as CASSPYAGQGLVGYTF.

This chain links TRBV25-1 with TRBJ2-2, with 8 bases identical to TRBD2. The CDR3 length is 13 residues. Unmatched junction bases numbered 7, after V lost 8 bases and J lost 8 bases. Germline values: CDR1 MGHDK, CDR2 SYGVNS. The CDR3 DNA sequence: TGTGCCAGCCACCATAGCGGGGAAGGGGAGCTGTTTTTT. This codes for CASHHSGEGELFF. Full variable domain (rest looked up from reference TRBV25-1 and TRBJ2-2): EADIYQTPRYLVIGTGKKITLECSQTMGHDKMYWYQQDPGMELHLIHYSYGVNSTEKGDLSSESTVSRIRTEHFPLTLESARPSHTSQYLCASHHSGEGELFFGEGSRLTVL.

This chain links TRBV7-2 with TRBJ2-4; 11 bases fit TRBD2. With V trimmed by 3 bases and J by 0 bases, 7 bases remained unmatched. The CDR3 is 18 residues long. The germline V gene encodes CDR1 SGHTA and CDR2 FQGNSA. This CDR3 reads CASSFASGGLIAKNIQYF. For the CDR3, the DNA is TGTGCCAGCAGCTTCGCTAGCGGGGGGCTAATAGCCAAAAACATTCAGTACTTC.

This clone was observed a single time. V is TRBV29-1 and J is TRBJ2-7; a possible D gene is TRBD2 (7 bases). Germline assignment: CDR1 SQVTM and CDR2 ANQGSEA. This CDR3 contains 11 residues. The V gene lost 7 bases and the J gene lost 6 bases, with 13 bases spanning the gap. The CDR3 sequence: CSARGAGEQYF. CDR3 in DNA: TGCAGCGCACGGGGGGCAGGCGAGCAGTACTTC.

The rearrangement uses TRBV28 and TRBJ1-3; no firm D call. The germline V gene encodes CDR1 MDHEN and CDR2 SYDVKM. This CDR3 spans 15 amino acids. V was cut by 2 bases and J by 0 bases, with 8 bases left in between. The CDR3 sequence: CASSLSQDSGNTIYF. The CDR3 DNA reads TGTGCCAGCAGTTTAAGCCAGGACTCTGGAAACACCATATATTTT.

There are a few counts of this clone. The J gene is TRBJ2-1, the V gene TRBV27; 9 bases are a match to TRBD2. V was clipped by 2 bases and J by 0 bases; unmatched bases: 8. The CDR3 runs to 18 residues. The V gene's germline CDR1 is MNHEY and CDR2 SMNVEV (reference sequence). As DNA, the CDR3 is TGTGCCAGCAGTTTACGGCGGGGGGGACGGAGCTCCTACAATGAGCAGTTCTTC. This codes for CASSLRRGGRSSYNEQFF.

This chain uses TRBV12-3 or TRBV12-4 with TRBJ2-1; 8 bases fit TRBD2. The trim removed 6 bases at V and 4 bases at J, leaving 2 bases unmatched. CDR3 length: 13 residues. The CDR3 sequence: CASRGGGYNEQFF. The CDR3, as DNA: TGTGCCAGCAGAGGCGGGGGGTACAATGAGCAGTTCTTC.

This clone was detected many times. The chain couples TRBV2 to TRBJ1-2; a weak D match, TRBD1 (6 bases). The germline V gene has CDR1 SNHLY and CDR2 FYNNEI. The CDR3 spans 15 residues. V lost 7 bases and J lost 4, with 19 bases in between. CDR3 amino acids: CASNANRDITYGYTF. The CDR3 DNA reads as TGTGCCAGCAATGCTAACAGGGACATCACCTATGGCTACACCTTC.

This clone was counted between two and nine times. The V gene is TRBV4-3, the J gene TRBJ1-2; possible D gene TRBD1, 5 bases. The CDR3 is 18 amino acids. V lost 1 base to trimming and J lost 1 base, with 19 bases between them. The germline CDR1 and CDR2 sequences are LGHNA and YSLEER. The CDR3, as DNA: TGCGCCAGCAGCCAAGGGCCTACCGGGACTCTTAATAACTATGGCTACACCTTC. Translated, it gives CASSQGPTGTLNNYGYTF.

The chain employs TRBV6-2 or TRBV6-3 and TRBJ2-3; 15 bases fit TRBD2. The germline gives CDR1 MNHEY, CDR2 SVGEGT. The ends lost 2 bases at V and 3 bases at J; junction bases unmatched: 15. This CDR3 contains 21 residues. In DNA, the CDR3 is TGTGCCAGCAGTTACCGACAGGGGTCCTGGACTAGCGGGGGGGCGACAGATACGCAGTATTTT. Protein sequence: CASSYRQGSWTSGGATDTQYF.

The rearrangement uses TRBV9 and TRBJ2-3; possibly TRBD1 for D (6 bases). In germline, CDR1 is SGDLS, CDR2 YYNGEE. This CDR3 has 15 amino acids. V was pared by 0 bases and J by 3 bases, with 11 bases between. This CDR3 reads CASSVVQGGTDTQYF. The CDR3 nucleotides read TGTGCCAGCAGCGTAGTGCAAGGGGGTACAGATACGCAGTATTTT.

The rearrangement joins TRBV5-1 to TRBJ2-3, with 10 bases lining up with TRBD2. The CDR3 spans 16 residues. Germline-derived CDR1 and CDR2 are SGHRS and YFSETQ. V lost 4 bases to trimming and J lost 2 bases; unmatched junction nucleotides: 7. CDR3 protein: CASSTTSGLTTDTQYF. In DNA, the CDR3 is TGCGCCAGCAGCACGACTAGCGGGTTAACCACAGATACGCAGTATTTT.

The rearrangement joins TRBV7-9 to TRBJ1-4, with D possibly TRBD1 on 6 matching bases. The CDR3 runs to 17 residues. Germline assignment: CDR1 SEHNR and CDR2 FQNEAQ (reference sequence). The V end was cut by 5 bases, the J end by 1 base, with 17 bases between. The CDR3 DNA reads TGTGCCAGCAGCCTCCGGGACATCCCAGGAACTAATGAAAAACTGTTTTTT. Encoded protein: CASSLRDIPGTNEKLFF.

This clone is termed medium-sized. The chain recombines TRBV9 with TRBJ2-2; D not certain. V lost 7 bases and J 0 bases, leaving 10 bases between the germline ends. Germline assignment: CDR1 SGDLS and CDR2 YYNGEE. The CDR3 has 14 residues. In nucleotides, the CDR3 is TGTGCCAGCGCCCCCTGGCCGAACACCGGGGAGCTGTTTTTT. This sequence encodes CASAPWPNTGELFF.

The rearrangement uses TRBV18 and TRBJ2-6, with TRBD1 matching over 8 bases. Germline V gene lookup returns CDR1 KGHSH and CDR2 LQKENI. Germline trimming cut 3 bases from V and 2 bases from J; bases unmatched to any gene: 0. The CDR3 is made up of 15 amino acids. CDR3 in amino acids: CASSPDRAGANVLTF. Here the CDR3 DNA reads TGTGCCAGCTCACCGGACAGGGCTGGGGCCAACGTCCTGACTTTC.

The CDR3 nucleotides read TGTGCCAGCTCCCGCAGCTCCTATAATTCACCCCTCCACTTT. Its protein product is CASSRSSYNSPLHF. This rearrangement joins TRBV28 to TRBJ1-6; no firm D call. This CDR3 is 14 amino acids long. V lost 8 bases and J lost 0, with 8 bases in between. Germline V lookup: CDR1 MDHEN, CDR2 SYDVKM.

The chain couples TRBV5-1 to TRBJ2-7; a possible D gene is TRBD2 (6 bases). The CDR3 extends over 13 amino acids. Germline CDR1 SGHRS, CDR2 YFSETQ. V lost 0 bases and J lost 6, with 10 bases in between. The CDR3 loop reads CASSLGDFSEQYF. The CDR3 bases are TGCGCCAGCAGCTTGGGGGACTTTTCCGAGCAGTACTTC. Based on the CDR3 plus reference TRBV5-1 and TRBJ2-7, the full variable domain is KAGVTQTPRYLIKTRGQQVTLSCSPISGHRSVSWYQQTPGQGLQFLFEYFSETQRNKGNFPGRFSGRQFSNSRSEMNVSTLELGDSALYLCASSLGDFSEQYFGPGTRLTVT.

The chain employs TRBV10-3 and TRBJ2-1, with 8 bases matching TRBD2. Germline values: CDR1 ENHRY, CDR2 SYGVKD. This CDR3 has 13 residues. Trimming removed 2 bases from V and 8 bases from J; junction bases left unmatched: 2. DNA of the CDR3: TGTGCCATCAGTGAGCGGGGGGGCGATGAGCAGTTCTTC. The encoded protein is CAISERGGDEQFF.

This sequence joins TRBV5-4 and TRBJ2-2; 12 bases are a match to TRBD2. Trimming at V came to 4 bases and at J to 6 bases, leaving 7 bases not matched to a gene. The CDR3 extends over 16 amino acids. CDR1 SGHNT and CDR2 YYREEE come from the germline V gene (reference sequence). The CDR3 DNA reads as TGTGCCAGCAGCCCCGGGACTAGCGGGCGGGCCGGGGAGCTGTTTTTT. Its translation: CASSPGTSGRAGELFF.

The chain is built from TRBV19 and TRBJ2-1; the D is unclear. The CDR3 covers 16 residues. Germline CDR1 reads LNHDA; CDR2 reads SQIVND (reference sequence). Trimming pared 3 bases from V and 4 bases from J, leaving 16 bases between. Here the CDR3 DNA reads TGTGCCAGTAGTATCTCGGAAAATACAGTATACAATGAGCAGTTCTTC. Translated, it gives CASSISENTVYNEQFF.

This rearrangement joins TRBV18 to TRBJ2-7; a possible D gene is TRBD2 (6 bases). In germline, CDR1 is KGHSH, CDR2 LQKENI. The CDR3 is 14 amino acids. Between the trimmed V and J ends, which lost 6 bases and 4 bases, there was a span of 16 bases. The CDR3 DNA sequence: TGTGCCAGCTCTCGCGCCGGGACTCTATACGAGCAGTACTTC. The encoded protein is CASSRAGTLYEQYF.

The genes are TRBV7-4 and TRBJ2-1, with a weak D call TRBD2 (10 bases). The CDR3 loop spans 20 amino acids. Trimming pared 4 bases from V and 2 bases from J, leaving 27 bases between. Germline-derived CDR1 and CDR2 are SGHVT and SQSDAQ. This chain's CDR3 is CASSSWTGVLAGGPYNEQFF. The CDR3 DNA is TGTGCCAGCAGCTCTTGGACAGGGGTTTTAGCGGGGGGCCCCTACAATGAGCAGTTCTTC.

The V gene is TRBV18, the J gene TRBJ2-7; D is perhaps TRBD2 (6 bases). CDR1 and CDR2 (germline): KGHSH, LQKENI. The CDR3 sequence is 15 residues long. With 0 bases removed from V and 4 bases from J, the gap between germline ends came to 13 bases. CDR3 loop: CASSPPRLGGYEQYF. CDR3 coding DNA: TGTGCCAGCTCACCACCTCGGCTGGGGGGTTACGAGCAGTACTTC.

The V and J genes are TRBV5-4 and TRBJ2-3, with 9 bases identical to TRBD2. After removal of 6 bases from V and 6 bases from J, the junction contained 20 bases not matched to a gene. The germline V gene encodes CDR1 SGHNT and CDR2 YYREEE (reference sequence). This CDR3 contains 18 residues. The CDR3 nucleotides read TGTGCCAGCAAAAATCCAGCAGCGGGGGGCACCCTAGGGGATACGCAGTATTTT. It codes for CASKNPAAGGTLGDTQYF.

In its sample, this clone was seen a few times. The gene calls are TRBV7-9 and TRBJ2-7; D possibly corresponds to TRBD2 (5 bases). Germline V gene sequence: CDR1 SEHNR, CDR2 FQNEAQ (reference sequence). Trimming shortened V by 8 bases and J by 5 bases, and 10 bases separated the two germline ends. This CDR3 is 11 amino acids long. DNA of the CDR3: TGTGCCAGCCACGGGCGGGACGAGCAGTACTTC. Protein sequence: CASHGRDEQYF.

The chain recombines TRBV7-9 with TRBJ2-7; tentative D call: TRBD2 (5 bases). Germline lookup yields CDR1 SEHNR and CDR2 FQNEAQ (reference sequence). Trimming removed 5 bases at V and 5 bases at J, with 22 bases between. The CDR3 has 16 residues. The CDR3 loop is CASSLLRMVGVDEQYF. For the CDR3, the DNA is TGTGCCAGCAGCCTACTCCGGATGGTCGGGGTGGACGAGCAGTACTTC.

The chain carries TRBV6-1 and TRBJ2-5; TRBD2 aligns across 8 bases. The ends lost 4 bases at V and 5 bases at J; junction bases unmatched: 12. The germline CDR1 and CDR2 sequences are MNHNS and SASEGT. The CDR3 extends over 16 amino acids. The CDR3 reads CASSARGLGVKETQYF. The CDR3 DNA reads TGTGCCAGCAGTGCCCGGGGACTAGGGGTTAAGGAGACCCAGTACTTC.

The rearrangement joins TRBV5-6 to TRBJ1-2, with a tentative D call TRBD1 (5 bases). V dropped 3 bases and J dropped 1 base, with 10 bases sitting between them. The germline CDR1 and CDR2 sequences are SGHDT and YYEEEE. The CDR3 contains 14 residues. CDR3 sequence: CASSSLDSNYGYTF. The CDR3 DNA sequence: TGTGCCAGCAGCTCGCTTGACAGTAACTATGGCTACACCTTC.